The 21 T cell receptor beta chains below were found in one sample sequenced in a study of T cell changes during pregnancy in multiple sclerosis. Repertoires were generated with immunoSEQ multiplex PCR, while TCRdb's copy carries only in-frame clones and drops some. The sample yields more than 20,000 clones, 90% to 95% seen once. Sequencing was performed on CD8+ T cells from peripheral blood mononuclear cells, taken in the third trimester of pregnancy. The receptors here all came from a female donor with multiple sclerosis, enrolled in a pregnancy study.

The rearrangement links TRBV10-3 to TRBJ1-1, with unresolved D. The CDR3 runs to 15 residues. Germline CDR1 ENHRY, CDR2 SYGVKD. Trimming took off 6 bases at V and 0 bases at J, with 14 bases between the two ends. The chain's CDR3 is CAIRREVSMNTEAFF. Written as DNA, the CDR3 is TGTGCCATCAGGAGGGAGGTTTCCATGAACACTGAAGCTTTCTTT.

This clone was seen just once. This sequence joins TRBV15 and TRBJ2-1; possibly TRBD1 for D (6 bases). Germline CDR1 and CDR2: LNHNV and YYDKDF (reference sequence). The germline V and J ends were trimmed by 1 base and 5 bases, with 15 bases remaining between them. The CDR3 extends over 16 amino acids. The CDR3 here is CATSRVISGADNEQFF. The CDR3, as DNA: TGTGCCACCAGCAGAGTCATCTCAGGGGCGGACAATGAGCAGTTCTTC.

This clone was picked up one time. In DNA form, the CDR3 reads TGTGCCAGCAGTTACGAACAGGGGGGCGACGAGCAGTACTTC. This sequence encodes CASSYEQGGDEQYF. The chain uses TRBV6-5 and TRBJ2-7; TRBD1 matches 8 bases. Germline CDR1 reads MNHEY; CDR2 reads SVGAGI. Trimming removed 2 bases from V and 5 bases from J; junction bases left unmatched: 5. The CDR3 spans 14 residues.

V and J are TRBV5-1 and TRBJ1-1; possibly TRBD1 for D (6 bases). V dropped 2 bases and J dropped 0 bases, with 8 bases sitting between them. Germline V gives CDR1 SGHRS, CDR2 YFSETQ. The CDR3 sequence is 14 residues long. The CDR3 bases are TGCGCCAGCAGCTTCGCAGGGGTGAACACTGAAGCTTTCTTT. Translated, it gives CASSFAGVNTEAFF. The full variable domain, completed using reference TRBV5-1 and TRBJ1-1, is KAGVTQTPRYLIKTRGQQVTLSCSPISGHRSVSWYQQTPGQGLQFLFEYFSETQRNKGNFPGRFSGRQFSNSRSEMNVSTLELGDSALYLCASSFAGVNTEAFFGQGTRLTVV.

This chain links TRBV13 with TRBJ2-4; tentatively, D is TRBD2 (5 bases). The germline gives CDR1 PRHDT, CDR2 FYEKMQ (reference sequence). V was cut by 1 base and J by 3 bases, with 16 bases left in between. This CDR3 comprises 17 residues. The DNA for the CDR3 is TGTGCCAGCAGCTTAGAAGGTAGGAGTAGCGACAAAAACATTCAGTACTTC. It yields the protein CASSLEGRSSDKNIQYF.

This clone showed up just once. The CDR3 loop is CASSSTDYSNQPQHF. The CDR3 DNA sequence: TGTGCCAGCAGTTCGACAGATTATAGCAATCAGCCCCAGCATTTT. The chain is built from TRBV2 and TRBJ1-5, with a weak D call TRBD1 (5 bases). Germline-derived CDR1 and CDR2 are SNHLY and FYNNEI. V was clipped by 5 bases and J by 0 bases, with 11 bases between them. The CDR3 runs 15 residues.

The gene calls are TRBV7-9 and TRBJ2-7; 8 positions match TRBD1. This CDR3 has 13 residues. Germline loops: CDR1 SEHNR, CDR2 FQNEAQ (reference sequence). The V gene end was trimmed by 5 bases and the J gene end by 4 bases; junction bases not matched to a gene: 4. The CDR3 DNA sequence: TGTGCCAGCAGCGACGACAGGGGATACGAGCAGTACTTC. Translated, it gives CASSDDRGYEQYF.

This rearrangement joins TRBV4-1 to TRBJ2-7; D may be TRBD1 (6 bases). There are 14 residues in the CDR3. Trimming took 4 bases from V and 4 from J, leaving 14 bases between them. The germline V gene encodes CDR1 MGHRA and CDR2 YSYEKL. The CDR3 here is CASSPFTGQYEQYF. The CDR3 DNA follows: TGCGCCAGCAGCCCTTTTACAGGACAGTACGAGCAGTACTTC.

The V gene is TRBV7-9, the J gene TRBJ2-7; maybe TRBD1 (5 bases). The CDR3 runs to 13 residues. Trimming pared 7 bases from V and 7 bases from J, leaving 17 bases between. Germline CDR1 reads SEHNR; CDR2 reads FQNEAQ (reference sequence). The CDR3 DNA reads as TGTGCCAGCACCCGTCAGGGCGTCGGGGAGCAGTACTTC. Its translation is CASTRQGVGEQYF.

The chain joins TRBV9 to TRBJ1-4; weak D call: TRBD1 (6 bases). The CDR3 extends over 15 amino acids. Trimming took off 4 bases at V and 3 bases at J, with 13 bases between the two ends. CDR1 is SGDLS and CDR2 is YYNGEE in the germline V gene. The DNA for the CDR3 is TGTGCCAGCAGCCCCTCGACAGGCCCTAATGAAAAACTGTTTTTT. Its translation is CASSPSTGPNEKLFF. Using reference TRBV9 and TRBJ1-4 for the parts outside the CDR3, the full variable domain is DSGVTQTPKHLITATGQRVTLRCSPRSGDLSVYWYQQSLDQGLQFLIQYYNGEERAKGNILERFSAQQFPDLHSELNLSSLELGDSALYFCASSPSTGPNEKLFFGSGTQLSVL.

The chain carries TRBV6-5 and TRBJ2-1; 9 nucleotides match TRBD2. The V and J ends lost 6 bases and 8 bases, in that order; junction bases with no gene match: 14. From germline, CDR1 is MNHEY and CDR2 SVGAGI. This CDR3 comprises 16 residues. CDR3 protein: CASSYVGGGAFDEQFF. CDR3 nucleotide sequence: TGTGCCAGCAGCTACGTAGGCGGGGGGGCTTTCGATGAGCAGTTCTTC.

This chain connects TRBV5-5 to TRBJ2-3; 9 nucleotides match TRBD1. V shed 4 bases, J shed 2 bases, and the junction held 8 bases outside the gene matches. This CDR3 contains 16 residues. CDR1 is SGHKS, CDR2 YYEKEE, per germline (reference sequence). CDR3 residues: CASSPRQGVNTDTQYF. CDR3 in DNA: TGTGCCAGCAGCCCCCGACAGGGGGTGAACACAGATACGCAGTATTTT.

V usage is TRBV9 and J usage is TRBJ2-7; D possibly corresponds to TRBD2 (7 bases). Trimming stripped 4 bases from V and 1 base from J, with 18 bases between. CDR1 and CDR2 (germline): SGDLS, YYNGEE. The CDR3 is made up of 16 amino acids. The CDR3 spells CASSPSGGALSYEQYF. CDR3 DNA: TGTGCCAGCAGCCCGAGTGGGGGGGCCCTATCCTACGAGCAGTACTTC.

The chain links TRBV11-2 to TRBJ2-1; the D is unclear. V gave up 0 bases and J gave up 0 bases, with 12 bases separating them. There are 17 residues in the CDR3. Germline V lookup: CDR1 SGHAT, CDR2 FQNNGV. The CDR3 here is CASSLDIWAGSYNEQFF. Written as DNA, the CDR3 is TGTGCCAGCAGCTTAGATATTTGGGCTGGCTCCTACAATGAGCAGTTCTTC.

J is TRBJ2-2 and V is TRBV7-2; D uncertain. Trimming removed 2 bases from V and 3 bases from J, with 16 bases in between. Germline CDR1 reads SGHTA; CDR2 reads FQGNSA. The CDR3 runs to 17 residues. The CDR3 sequence: CASSLSYRVQYTGELFF. The CDR3 DNA is TGTGCCAGCAGCTTAAGCTACCGGGTCCAATACACCGGGGAGCTGTTTTTT.

This clone was observed a single time. This sequence joins TRBV19 and TRBJ2-1; 7 nucleotides match TRBD2. The CDR3 sequence is 19 residues long. The germline V gene has CDR1 LNHDA and CDR2 SQIVND (reference sequence). After removal of 5 bases from V and 4 bases from J, the junction contained 20 bases not matched to a gene. The CDR3 reads CASSGSLTSSGFKYNEQFF. CDR3 bases: TGTGCCAGTAGTGGGTCCTTGACTAGCTCGGGTTTTAAGTACAATGAGCAGTTCTTC.

This chain joins TRBV14 and TRBJ1-1; D is uncertain. Trimming removed 5 bases at V and 5 bases at J, with 15 bases between. CDR3 length equals 14 residues. Per germline, CDR1 SGHDN and CDR2 FVKESK. The CDR3 region has the DNA TGTGCCAGCAGCGATAACCCAGGTGGGACTGAAGCTTTCTTT. Translation gives CASSDNPGGTEAFF. Using reference TRBV14 and TRBJ1-1 for the parts outside the CDR3, the full variable domain is EAGVTQFPSHSVIEKGQTVTLRCDPISGHDNLYWYRRVMGKEIKFLLHFVKESKQDESGMPNNRFLAERTGGTYSTLKVQPAELEDSGVYFCASSDNPGGTEAFFGQGTRLTVV.

The CDR3 protein is CAISGGGPRETQYF. The CDR3 coding sequence is TGTGCCATCAGTGGCGGAGGGCCTAGGGAGACCCAGTACTTC. The chain recombines TRBV10-3 with TRBJ2-5, with TRBD2 as a possible D gene (6 bases). The CDR3 contains 14 residues. V was clipped by 4 bases and J by 5 bases, with 14 bases between them. In germline, CDR1 is ENHRY, CDR2 SYGVKD.

The table lists this clone with a count of one. The V call is TRBV4-1, the J call TRBJ2-3; D is perhaps TRBD1 (5 bases). The germline V gene has CDR1 MGHRA and CDR2 YSYEKL. The CDR3 sequence is 14 residues long. V was shortened by 4 bases and J by 6 bases, with 14 bases between the two germline ends. CDR3 loop: CASSLDSVGDTQYF. Written as DNA, the CDR3 is TGCGCCAGCAGCCTCGACAGCGTAGGCGATACGCAGTATTTT.

CDR3 bases: TGTGCCAGCAGTTCCTATAAAGGGGGTTATGATACGCAGTATTTT. Translating gives CASSSYKGGYDTQYF. The rearrangement uses TRBV27 and TRBJ2-3, with a tentative D call TRBD1 (6 bases). CDR1 is MNHEY, CDR2 SMNVEV, per germline (reference sequence). The CDR3 is made up of 15 amino acids. V was pared by 4 bases and J by 6 bases, with 17 bases between.

This clone was seen once. The chain recombines TRBV6-5 with TRBJ2-3, with a weak D call TRBD1 (6 bases). V lost 0 bases and J lost 1, with 11 bases in between. This CDR3 comprises 16 residues. The V gene's germline CDR1 is MNHEY and CDR2 SVGAGI. CDR3: CASSYSITGRTDTQYF. CDR3 in DNA: TGTGCCAGCAGTTACTCGATAACAGGGCGCACAGATACGCAGTATTTT.